The TCR beta chain described here comes from a study of graft-versus-host responses after intestinal transplantation. Whole-study context: Transplantation in recipients was multivisceral, liver-intestinal, or isolated intestinal. Study-wide results and caveats: Early post-transplant HvG declines were associated with peak circulating GvH clone levels. GvH clones detected in recipient marrow included some appearing first in ileum or blood.

The germline gives CDR1 MNHEY, CDR2 SVGAGI. V dropped 6 bases and J dropped 6 bases, with 19 bases sitting between them. The length of the CDR3 is 15 residues. Labeling with CFSE marked 200,000 or so responder cells, which were plated with 200,000 or so irradiated, violet-dye-labeled stimulator cells. Sequencing used immunoSEQ multiplex PCR; TCRdb keeps in-frame clones, though not all of them. The sample lists some 22,000 clones, approximately 40% occurring once. The TCR was taken from a human patient who received an intestinal transplant. The chain couples TRBV6-5 to TRBJ2-3; weak D call: TRBD2 (6 bases). Source: alloreactive CD8+ T cells from a mixed lymphocyte reaction culture, taken before intestinal transplant. Subset here: CFSE-low proliferating T cells sorted from approximately six-day pre-transplant mixed lymphocyte reaction (GvH or HvG direction). The CDR3, as DNA: TGTGCCAGCAGCTCCGGGGGAGGTTCTAAGGATACGCAGTATTTT. It codes for CASSSGGGSKDTQYF.